The 18 T cell receptor beta chains below come from one sample, sequenced in a study of early T cells in non-severe SARS-CoV-2 infection. Using its own MiXCR run on the 5' RACE reads, TCRdb lists one record per CDR3 protein. This sample has some 60,000 distinct CDR3 sequences, with approximately 9.3% found just once. Specimen: whole blood. These receptors originate from an adult who was a healthcare worker with PCR-confirmed SARS-CoV-2 infection or an uninfected control (not recorded which).

The chain recombines TRBV10-3 with TRBJ2-7; 8 positions agree with TRBD1. In germline, CDR1 is ENHRY, CDR2 SYGVKD. Trimming removed 7 bases from V and 2 bases from J; junction bases left unmatched: 10. This CDR3 contains 15 residues. CDR3 DNA: TGTGCCATCAAGGACAGGGATAACCCCCCCTACGAGCAGTACTTC. As protein: CAIKDRDNPPYEQYF.

The rearrangement joins TRBV29-1 to TRBJ2-1; 8 positions match TRBD2. Germline CDR1 reads SQVTM; CDR2 reads ANQGSEA. The CDR3 is 17 amino acids. V dropped 1 base and J dropped 9; count of bases not matched to a gene: 17. CDR3: CSVEVGWGAGVRSEQFF. The CDR3 nucleotides read TGCAGCGTTGAAGTTGGATGGGGAGCGGGAGTCCGTAGTGAGCAGTTCTTC.

This clonotype occurred many times. This sequence joins TRBV10-1 and TRBJ2-1; D may be TRBD2 (6 bases). The CDR3 is 16 residues long. From germline, CDR1 is WNHNN and CDR2 SYGVQD (reference sequence). V lost 3 bases, J lost 1 base, and 13 bases lay in between. CDR3: CASSEGSGLSYNEQFF. The CDR3 region has the DNA TGCGCCAGCAGTGAAGGAAGCGGGCTATCCTACAATGAGCAGTTCTTC.

The chain joins TRBV7-2 to TRBJ2-7; D is perhaps TRBD1 (6 bases). The V and J ends lost 5 bases and 5 bases respectively, with 13 bases between them. This CDR3 contains 13 residues. Germline-derived CDR1 and CDR2 are SGHTA and FQGNSA. CDR3 in DNA: TGTGCCAGCAGCCGGACAGTTGGACACGAGCAGTACTTC. Its translation: CASSRTVGHEQYF.

This clonotype has at least ten counts. J is TRBJ2-1 and V is TRBV11-2; 11 bases are a match to TRBD2. Looked up from germline, CDR1 is SGHAT and CDR2 is FQNNGV. J was trimmed by 2 bases and V by 5 bases; bases with no gene match: 8. This CDR3 is 17 amino acids long. This chain's CDR3 is CASSVGTSGYTYNEQFF. CDR3 coding DNA: TGTGCCAGCAGCGTCGGGACTAGCGGCTATACCTACAATGAGCAGTTCTTC.

This clonotype showed up many times. J is TRBJ2-7 and V is TRBV11-2, with D perhaps assigned TRBD1 or TRBD2 (5 bases each). The CDR3 extends over 14 amino acids. Germline CDR1 and CDR2: SGHAT and FQNNGV. Trimming removed 4 bases at V and 2 bases at J, with 12 bases between. The CDR3 region is CASSSGASPYEQYF. The CDR3 coding sequence is TGTGCCAGCAGCTCCGGGGCTAGTCCCTACGAGCAGTACTTC.

This clonotype was picked up a small number of times. The chain joins TRBV20-1 to TRBJ1-4, with 8 bases fitting TRBD1. Germline lookup yields CDR1 DFQATT and CDR2 SNEGSKA (reference sequence). The CDR3 is made up of 14 amino acids. V gave up 6 bases and J gave up 6 bases; unmatched junction bases: 9. CDR3 nucleotide sequence: TGCAGTGCCAGGGATCGGACAGGGCATGAAAAACTGTTTTTT. Amino acid sequence: CSARDRTGHEKLFF.

This clonotype was observed at least ten times. The CDR3 here is CSASALTDTQYF. The CDR3 coding sequence is TGCAGTGCTAGCGCCCTCACAGATACGCAGTATTTT. The gene calls are TRBV20-1 and TRBJ2-3; D not resolved. The CDR3 is 12 amino acids. The V and J ends lost 3 bases and 2 bases respectively, with 6 bases between them. CDR1 and CDR2 (germline): DFQATT, SNEGSKA (reference sequence).

This clonotype was seen a handful of times. The genes are TRBV6-5 and TRBJ2-5, with D tentatively TRBD2 (6 bases). Germline V gives CDR1 MNHEY, CDR2 SVGAGI. CDR3 length: 16 amino acids. V gave up 2 bases and J gave up 3 bases, with 16 bases separating them. The CDR3 DNA sequence: TGTGCCAGCAGTTACCCGCGGACGGGCGGGAAAGAGACCCAGTACTTC. The encoded protein is CASSYPRTGGKETQYF.

This clonotype has only a few counts. The chain recombines TRBV10-2 with TRBJ2-3, with 8 bases lining up with TRBD1. J was trimmed by 1 base and V by 0 bases; bases with no gene match: 0. Germline V gene data show CDR1 as WSHSY and CDR2 as SAAADI. This CDR3 spans 15 amino acids. The CDR3 sequence is CASSESTGGTDTQYF. The CDR3 DNA sequence: TGCGCCAGCAGTGAGTCGACAGGGGGCACAGATACGCAGTATTTT.

This clonotype was found many times. The rearrangement uses TRBV5-4 and TRBJ1-1, with D unresolved. The CDR3 is 15 amino acids. The germline CDR1 and CDR2 sequences are SGHNT and YYREEE (reference sequence). With 0 bases removed from V and 8 bases from J, the gap between germline ends came to 17 bases. In nucleotides, the CDR3 is TGTGCCAGCAGCTTGGCCGGGCTGACTAATGCGGAAGCTTTCTTT. Protein sequence: CASSLAGLTNAEAFF.

The chain has TRBV7-2 and TRBJ1-1; D is possibly TRBD1 (6 bases). The CDR3 covers 13 residues. V shed 7 bases and J shed 9 bases, with 18 bases lying between them. The germline V gene has CDR1 SGHTA and CDR2 FQGNSA. CDR3 coding DNA: TGTGCCAGCAAAGACAGGTCGATGGACAAAGCTTTCTTT. It codes for CASKDRSMDKAFF. Full variable domain (outside the CDR3, taken from reference TRBV7-2 and TRBJ1-1): GAGVSQSPSNKVTEKGKDVELRCDPISGHTALYWYRQSLGQGLEFLIYFQGNSAPDKSGLPSDRFSAERTGGSVSTLTIQRTQQEDSAVYLCASKDRSMDKAFFGQGTRLTVV.

This clonotype was seen a few times. One end of the junction varies from germline; a read error may be responsible. This sequence joins TRBV29-1 and TRBJ2-1; a weak D match, TRBD2 (6 bases). CDR3 length: 12 residues. Germline loops: CDR1 SQVTM, CDR2 ANQGSEA. Here the CDR3 reads CSVEDPLAWSLF. CDR3 sequence (DNA): TGCAGCGTTGAAGATCCGCTAGCGTGGTCGCTCTTC.

This clonotype occurred a few times. The V gene is TRBV7-2, the J gene TRBJ2-3, with D possibly matching TRBD2 (7 bases). Deletions cut 1 base from V and 3 bases from J, with 11 bases between. The CDR3 sequence is 15 residues long. Germline CDR1 and CDR2: SGHTA and FQGNSA. The CDR3 bases are TGTGCCAGCAGCTTAGAAGGGGGGGGGACAGATACGCAGTATTTT. Translating it yields CASSLEGGGTDTQYF.

The table lists this clonotype with many counts. V usage is TRBV7-9 and J usage is TRBJ2-3; D is unresolved. The CDR3 contains 15 residues. Germline CDR1 is SEHNR and CDR2 is FQNEAQ (reference sequence). Trimming removed 2 bases at V and 1 base at J, with 10 bases between. In DNA form, the CDR3 reads TGTGCCAGCAGCTTAAGCCTTGGGGGCACAGATACGCAGTATTTT. Encoded protein: CASSLSLGGTDTQYF.

A note on this clonotype: This could be a read error, since a much larger clone is one nucleotide away. The chain joins TRBV12-3 or TRBV12-4 to TRBJ2-1, with a tentative D call TRBD2 (7 bases). The germline V and J ends were trimmed by 7 bases and 5 bases, with 12 bases remaining between them. This CDR3 has 13 residues. For the CDR3, the DNA is TGTGCCAGCAAGGGGGACTACGACAATGAGCAGTTCTTC. It yields the protein CASKGDYDNEQFF.

This clonotype was observed many times. The chain joins TRBV5-1 to TRBJ2-1, with 11 bases aligning to TRBD1. After removal of 0 bases from V and 8 bases from J, the junction contained 4 bases not matched to a gene. Per germline, CDR1 SGHRS and CDR2 YFSETQ. The CDR3 is made up of 15 amino acids. CDR3 DNA: TGCGCCAGCAGCTTGGCGGGGACAGGGGGTGATGAGCAGTTCTTC. Encoded protein: CASSLAGTGGDEQFF.

This chain uses TRBV7-9 with TRBJ1-3; TRBD1 is a possible D gene (6 bases). The CDR3 consists of 15 residues. The germline V gene encodes CDR1 SEHNR and CDR2 FQNEAQ (reference sequence). Trimming took off 5 bases at V and 0 bases at J, with 11 bases between the two ends. The CDR3 region is CASSHDRLSGNTIYF. The CDR3, as DNA: TGTGCCAGCAGCCACGACAGGCTCTCTGGAAACACCATATATTTT.